These 26 T cell receptor beta chains share one sample of origin, sequenced in a study of blood T cell repertoires in COVID-19. Profiled with immunoSEQ multiplex PCR; TCRdb holds only in-frame clones, not every one. The sample includes fewer than 8,500 clones, 89% of them seen just once. Material for sequencing was peripheral blood. The source of these receptors is a man aged 65 to 79 with active COVID-19.

CDR3 residues: CASSKTGTGEKLFF. In nucleotides, the CDR3 is TGTGCCAGCAGTAAGACAGGAACGGGCGAAAAACTGTTTTTT. The rearrangement links TRBV6-5 to TRBJ1-4, with D perhaps matching TRBD1 (6 bases). The CDR3 is 14 residues long. V was shortened by 5 bases and J by 8 bases, with 15 bases between the two germline ends. Per germline, CDR1 MNHEY and CDR2 SVGAGI.

The rearrangement links TRBV12-5 to TRBJ1-2, with a tentative D call TRBD1 (6 bases). CDR1 and CDR2 (germline): LGHNT, FRNRAP. Trimming removed 6 bases at V and 2 bases at J, with 7 bases between. This CDR3 has 12 residues. The CDR3: CASGDRNYGYTF. The CDR3 DNA follows: TGTGCTAGTGGAGACAGGAACTATGGCTACACCTTC.

The genes are TRBV10-1 and TRBJ2-1; TRBD1 matches 10 bases. Germline V gene lookup returns CDR1 WNHNN and CDR2 SYGVQD (reference sequence). V gave up 0 bases and J gave up 0 bases; unmatched junction bases: 8. There are 19 residues in the CDR3. CDR3 sequence (DNA): TGCGCCAGCAGTGAGTCGGGACAGGGGAGTCGGGTCTCCTACAATGAGCAGTTCTTC. Translation gives CASSESGQGSRVSYNEQFF.

The V call is TRBV5-1, the J call TRBJ1-1; no clear D. This CDR3 contains 17 residues. V lost 4 bases to trimming and J lost 1 base, with 20 bases between them. The V gene's germline CDR1 is SGHRS and CDR2 YFSETQ. The CDR3 DNA reads TGCGCCAGCAGCCGATCGACACTCTCGTCACCGAACACTGAAGCTTTCTTT. This sequence encodes CASSRSTLSSPNTEAFF.

The CDR3, as DNA: TGCGCCAGCAGCCAAGACTTAGGGGATTCACCCCTCCACTTT. Its protein product is CASSQDLGDSPLHF. The rearrangement joins TRBV4-3 to TRBJ1-6, with D possibly being TRBD1 (5 bases). Germline V gene lookup returns CDR1 LGHNA and CDR2 YSLEER. Trimming cost V 0 bases and J 8 bases, with 8 bases left between them. The CDR3 loop spans 14 amino acids.

The gene calls are TRBV3-1 (or the pseudogene TRBV3-2) and TRBJ2-1; 10 nucleotides align to TRBD2. Germline V CDR1 and CDR2: LGHDT, YNNKEL (reference sequence). The ends lost 3 bases at V and 0 bases at J; junction bases unmatched: 14. The CDR3 has 20 amino acids. The CDR3 coding sequence is TGTGCCAGCAGCCAGCCTACTAGTAGCGGGGGGACCCCCTCCTACAATGAGCAGTTCTTC. The encoded protein is CASSQPTSSGGTPSYNEQFF.

The chain recombines TRBV6-5 with TRBJ2-3, with a tentative D call TRBD2 (5 bases). This CDR3 is 14 amino acids long. The ends were cut back, 2 bases at V and 6 bases at J, with 12 bases in the middle. CDR1 is MNHEY, CDR2 SVGAGI, per germline. CDR3 sequence reads: CASSYPSTGDTQYF. For the CDR3, the DNA is TGTGCCAGCAGTTACCCCTCGACGGGGGATACGCAGTATTTT.

The genes are TRBV9 and TRBJ1-6, with 7 positions matching TRBD1. CDR1 and CDR2 from the germline V gene are SGDLS and YYNGEE. The CDR3 covers 13 residues. V was clipped by 0 bases and J by 9 bases; unmatched bases: 0. The CDR3 bases are TGTGCCAGCAGCGTAGACAGGGGTTCACCCCTCCACTTT. Protein sequence: CASSVDRGSPLHF.

The V gene is TRBV6-5, the J gene TRBJ2-7, with D possibly matching TRBD2 (6 bases). Trimming stripped 6 bases from V and 7 bases from J, with 16 bases between. Per germline, CDR1 MNHEY and CDR2 SVGAGI. The CDR3 loop spans 13 amino acids. DNA of the CDR3: TGTGCCAGCAGCCCCGGGACCGCGGGGGAGCAGTACTTC. It yields the protein CASSPGTAGEQYF.

The table lists this clone with a count of one. The chain couples TRBV9 to TRBJ1-3; no firm D call. The CDR3 runs to 18 residues. The V end was cut by 4 bases, the J end by 3 bases, with 23 bases between. Germline loops: CDR1 SGDLS, CDR2 YYNGEE. CDR3 bases: TGTGCCAGCAGCCCCCAAATGGCTAGCAGAGGGCATGGAAACACCATATATTTT. This sequence encodes CASSPQMASRGHGNTIYF.

The chain carries TRBV7-2 and TRBJ1-2; 8 bases fit TRBD1. J lost 0 bases, V lost 3 bases, and 6 bases had no gene match. This CDR3 region has 16 residues. Germline loops: CDR1 SGHTA, CDR2 FQGNSA. The CDR3 coding sequence is TGTGCCAGCAGCTTCGCAGGGGGCTCGGCTAACTATGGCTACACCTTC. Amino acid sequence: CASSFAGGSANYGYTF.

This sequence joins TRBV4-2 and TRBJ2-1; 8 bases line up with TRBD1. The CDR3 spans 15 residues. Germline lookup yields CDR1 LGHNA and CDR2 YNFKEQ. With 4 bases clipped from V and 8 bases from J, the junction kept 10 bases outside the gene matches. CDR3 nucleotides: TGTGCCAGCAGCCCTTCCGGACAGGGAGGATATGAGCAGTTCTTC. It is translated as CASSPSGQGGYEQFF.

V and J are TRBV5-1 and TRBJ2-1; a possible D gene is TRBD2 (5 bases). Trimming removed 0 bases from V and 5 bases from J, with 12 bases in between. This CDR3 region has 15 residues. Germline assignment: CDR1 SGHRS and CDR2 YFSETQ. The CDR3, as DNA: TGCGCCAGCAGCTTGGGTCGGAGGACCGACAATGAGCAGTTCTTC. It translates to CASSLGRRTDNEQFF.

This clone is a singleton in its sample. This chain joins TRBV28 and TRBJ2-2, with a tentative D call TRBD1 (6 bases). The V end was cut by 6 bases, the J end by 0 bases, with 11 bases between. Germline CDR1 is MDHEN and CDR2 is SYDVKM. The CDR3 length is 15 residues. The CDR3 is CASRAWTANTGELFF. The CDR3 nucleotides are TGTGCCAGCAGGGCGTGGACAGCGAACACCGGGGAGCTGTTTTTT. Full variable domain (rest looked up from reference TRBV28 and TRBJ2-2): DVKVTQSSRYLVKRTGEKVFLECVQDMDHENMFWYRQDPGLGLRLIYFSYDVKMKEKGDIPEGYSVSREKKERFSLILESASTNQTSMYLCASRAWTANTGELFFGEGSRLTVL.

This sequence joins TRBV5-1 and TRBJ2-7; 12 nucleotides agree with TRBD2. V shed 3 bases, J shed 2 bases, and the junction held 0 bases outside the gene matches. Germline CDR1 and CDR2: SGHRS and YFSETQ. The CDR3 covers 14 residues. The CDR3, as DNA: TGCGCCAGCAGCTCTAGCGGGGGGGCCTACGAGCAGTACTTC. Residues: CASSSSGGAYEQYF. Supplemented by reference TRBV5-1 and TRBJ2-7, the full variable domain reads KAGVTQTPRYLIKTRGQQVTLSCSPISGHRSVSWYQQTPGQGLQFLFEYFSETQRNKGNFPGRFSGRQFSNSRSEMNVSTLELGDSALYLCASSSSGGAYEQYFGPGTRLTVT.

The chain joins TRBV5-6 to TRBJ1-2; D possibly corresponds to TRBD1 (5 bases). The CDR3 is made up of 13 amino acids. Per the germline V gene, CDR1 is SGHDT and CDR2 is YYEEEE. V lost 1 base to trimming and J lost 6 bases, with 10 bases between them. The CDR3 bases are TGTGCCAGCAGCTTGTCGCCAGGGAATGGCTACACCTTC. Translation gives CASSLSPGNGYTF.

This chain links TRBV7-9 with TRBJ2-5; D may be TRBD1 (6 bases). V lost 1 base and J lost 4, with 13 bases in between. The CDR3 covers 15 residues. Germline V gene sequence: CDR1 SEHNR, CDR2 FQNEAQ (reference sequence). The CDR3 DNA reads as TGTGCCAGCAGCTTAGTCAGGGGCAGGGGAGAGACCCAGTACTTC. It codes for CASSLVRGRGETQYF.

This clone was found once. The chain employs TRBV27 and TRBJ1-1; 8 bases agree with TRBD1. V was pared by 6 bases and J by 0 bases, with 9 bases of the junction left unmatched. This CDR3 has 16 amino acids. Germline V gene lookup returns CDR1 MNHEY and CDR2 SMNVEV (reference sequence). CDR3 DNA: TGTGCCAGCAGAATTCAGGGGGCCGGGGTGAACACTGAAGCTTTCTTT. It translates to CASRIQGAGVNTEAFF.

The chain carries TRBV10-3 and TRBJ1-2; TRBD1 matches at 7 bases. The CDR3 runs 16 residues. The ends lost 3 bases at V and 4 bases at J; junction bases unmatched: 11. Germline V gene data show CDR1 as ENHRY and CDR2 as SYGVKD. The CDR3 DNA reads as TGTGCCATCAGTGAATCGACAGGGTTAGATAGCTATGGCTACACCTTC. Encoded protein: CAISESTGLDSYGYTF.

The chain recombines TRBV5-1 with TRBJ1-3; D unclear. The length of the CDR3 is 16 residues. The V end was cut by 0 bases, the J end by 0 bases, with 10 bases between. The germline V gene encodes CDR1 SGHRS and CDR2 YFSETQ. The chain's CDR3 is CASSLATASSGNTIYF. CDR3 nucleotides: TGCGCCAGCAGCTTGGCCACAGCCAGCTCTGGAAACACCATATATTTT.

V gene TRBV6-5 combines with J gene TRBJ1-5, with D hard to call. The CDR3 has 13 residues. CDR1 MNHEY and CDR2 SVGAGI come from the germline V gene. V was clipped by 7 bases and J by 3 bases, with 10 bases between them. The CDR3 nucleotides read TGTGCCAGCACAGAGGTGTTCAATCAGCCCCAGCATTTT. This codes for CASTEVFNQPQHF.

The table lists this clone with a few counts. This chain connects TRBV2 to TRBJ2-7; tentative D call: TRBD1 (5 bases). The CDR3 covers 15 residues. V was pared by 4 bases and J by 4 bases, with 17 bases between. Looked up from germline, CDR1 is SNHLY and CDR2 is FYNNEI. Here the CDR3 reads CASSGRVGPPYEQYF. DNA of the CDR3: TGTGCCAGCAGTGGCAGAGTGGGGCCCCCTTACGAGCAGTACTTC.

J is TRBJ1-1 and V is TRBV5-4; D is undetermined. The V end lost 1 base, the J end lost 6 bases, and 4 bases lay between the germline ends. Per the germline V gene, CDR1 is SGHNT and CDR2 is YYREEE (reference sequence). CDR3 length: 11 residues. CDR3 in amino acids: CASSLRAEAFF. The DNA of the CDR3 is TGTGCCAGCAGCTTGCGAGCTGAAGCTTTCTTT.

This clone was seen a single time. V is TRBV15 and J is TRBJ2-7; the D is unclear. In germline, CDR1 is LNHNV, CDR2 YYDKDF (reference sequence). V was shortened by 5 bases and J by 4 bases, with 6 bases between the two germline ends. CDR3 length: 11 amino acids. The CDR3 bases are TGTGCCACCAGCCCAGGATACGAGCAGTACTTC. Its protein product is CATSPGYEQYF.

The chain is built from TRBV7-3 and TRBJ1-2, with 7 bases identical to TRBD1. The germline V gene has CDR1 SGHTA and CDR2 FQGTGA. The CDR3 covers 15 residues. Germline trimming cut 5 bases from V and 8 bases from J; bases unmatched to any gene: 14. CDR3 in DNA: TGTGCCAGCAGCCCGACAGGGCCCCCCGCGGGAGGCTACACCTTC. Translating gives CASSPTGPPAGGYTF.

This clone was detected once. V gene TRBV7-6 combines with J gene TRBJ2-7; TRBD1 agrees at 8 bases. The CDR3 covers 15 residues. The V and J ends lost 5 bases and 4 bases, in that order; junction bases with no gene match: 10. Germline V gene sequence: CDR1 SGHVS, CDR2 FNYEAQ. CDR3 nucleotides: TGTGCCAGCAGCGCCTACAGGGGGGCCTTTTACGAGCAGTACTTC. Protein product: CASSAYRGAFYEQYF.